What follows describes a single T cell receptor (beta chain). The specificity of this receptor is unknown. No much larger clonotype is one base removed from it; base qualities were not supplied. This record belongs to a study of spatial heterogeneity in lung cancer (dated by TCRdb to the late 2010s). Study-wide context: More beta-chain than alpha-chain transcripts were consistently detected, likely reflecting higher beta-chain transcript abundance. In tumor regions, TCR transcript counts showed a strong correlation with a T cell transcriptional module score from matched bulk RNA-seq. In the raw uncorrected reads, each unique combination of TCR and UMI appeared on average more than ten times. In non-small cell lung cancer, the study quantitatively compared TCR alpha and beta repertoires across several tumor regions, matched nontumor lung, and blood. Nonsynonymous mutation counts, determined by whole-exome sequencing of tumor tissue, were related to features of the TCR repertoire. At surgery, hundreds of tumor regions, around 67 matched nontumor lung samples and 56 PBMC samples were TCR-sequenced for both alpha and beta chains.

Measured from the cysteine to the phenylalanine, the CDR3 is 19 residues long. Only the CDR3 DNA is retained, 57 bases long and in frame from the first base. CDR1 and CDR2 are drawn from the germline V gene (reference sequence): SEHNR, FQNEAQ. The junction carries 19 bases between V and J, which are trimmed by 4 bases and 0 bases respectively. Reading the label with the study, this specimen's time point is: sample taken at primary tumor resection. Donors were 72 patients with early-stage, untreated non-small cell lung cancer from the lung TRACERx cohort. For TCR sequencing, whole RNA was extracted from tumor and nontumor lung tissue, or from cryopreserved PBMC samples, and no cell sorting was done. A patient was chosen for TCR sequencing only when enough RNA was available from at least two tumor regions. A lung pathologist reviewed the tumor and adjacent nontumor lung specimens before the specimens were selected.

The protocol used for the library was 5' RACE. TCRdb records NextSeq 500 as the sequencer. To allow correction of PCR and sequencing errors, the TCR library protocol tagged every TCR cDNA molecule with a unique molecular identifier. As for the authors' bioinformatics: TCR identification, UMI-based error correction and CDR3 extraction were all carried out with Decombinator tools. Expanded TCRs were defined as those above a frequency of 2 per 1,000, corresponding to the top 1% of the tumor frequency distribution. Expanded tumor TCRs were classed as regional if statistically deemed absent (corrected P<0.05) from at least one tumor region, otherwise ubiquitous. Each repertoire was subsampled 100 times to 5,000 TCRs, after which Renyi diversity was computed with the R vegan package. CDR3 similarity networks were built from amino acid triplet string-kernel similarity, with CDR3s being connected when pairwise similarity was above 0.82. TCRdb reprocessing: public reads trimmed at Q25 with fastp, clones called with MiXCR, in-frame beta chains kept. Rows matching on CDR3 protein sequence are summarized as one entry with the most common DNA and genes. Clone size and V and J calls follow TCRdb, not the original study. The sample table holds some 96,000 distinct CDR3 sequences, of which 4.4% were seen once. Together, the top ten hold roughly 20% of the sample.

Overall study outcomes, separate from this receptor: A correlation was observed between the number of expanded intratumoral alpha and beta TCRs and the tumor nonsynonymous mutation count. Estimated TCR-seq coverage of tumor T cells was only around 6.7% for alpha chains and about 14% for beta chains. Confirming at a functional level the hypothesis that regional TCRs recognize regional mutations was considered to require additional single-cell paired TCR alpha and beta sequencing. The count of ubiquitous expanded TCRs correlated with the count of ubiquitous nonsynonymous mutations, and the count of regional expanded TCRs correlated with the count of regional nonsynonymous mutations.

This TCR derives from a male donor with early-stage non-small cell lung cancer. This receptor chain uses TRBV7-9 and TRBJ2-6; the D gene is perhaps TRBD2, from 6 matching bases. The input for sequencing was lung tumor tissue, taken at surgery. The bases read TGTGCCAGCAGCTCCCGATGGAGGGCCAAAAGCTCTGGGGCCAACGTCCTGACTTTC. This gives the protein CASSSRWRAKSSGANVLTF.